Detailed here is one T cell receptor beta chain. Its matching antigen is unknown. These data originate in a study of T cell responses to AZD1222 COVID-19 vaccine. This CDR3 spans 14 amino acids. V trimming: 6 bases; J trimming: 8 bases; junction bases outside the gene matches: 10. Germline values: CDR1 MDHEN, CDR2 SYDVKM. Only in-frame clones appear in the TCRdb table, and some are missing; sequencing was by immunoSEQ multiplex PCR. The data contain 150,000 to 160,000 clones, around nine tenths of them singletons. Findings and caveats of the study: The study sampled repertoires only after the peak T cell response. Baseline serology detected seropositivity in only 5 or 6 AZD1222 recipients. Most donors were white British, females outnumbered males, and clonal diversity was possibly underestimated.

This receptor was obtained from an adult in good health. The source was peripheral blood, collected on day 0 of AZD1222 vaccination. This chain links TRBV28 with TRBJ2-1; 7 bases agree with TRBD1. The CDR3 DNA reads TGTGCCAGCAGGCCAACCGCAGGACAGGATGAGCAGTTCTTC. It codes for CASRPTAGQDEQFF.